The next 16 T cell receptor beta chains were all read from a single sample in a study of blood T cell repertoires in COVID-19. Method: immunoSEQ multiplex PCR; TCRdb's copy keeps in-frame clones and lacks some. The profile shows about 260,000 clones, about nine tenths of them singletons. Sequencing used peripheral blood. These receptors came from a woman between 35 and 50 years old who had recovered from COVID-19.

This clone was observed a few times. The J gene is TRBJ2-7, the V gene TRBV5-1; D uncertain. V was clipped by 5 bases and J by 7 bases, with 4 bases between them. CDR1 is SGHRS and CDR2 is YFSETQ in the germline V gene. The CDR3 runs to 9 residues. The CDR3 DNA is TGCGCCAGCAGGAGAGAGCAGTACTTC. Protein product: CASRREQYF.

CDR3 coding DNA: TGTGCCAGCAGCCCGGTTGGGGGCCATTCCTACAATGAGCAGTTCTTC. As protein: CASSPVGGHSYNEQFF. V and J are TRBV9 and TRBJ2-1; possibly TRBD1 for D (6 bases). This CDR3 contains 16 residues. V was shortened by 4 bases and J by 1 base, with 15 bases between the two germline ends. The germline CDR1 and CDR2 sequences are SGDLS and YYNGEE.

This clone was recorded once. The V gene is TRBV18, the J gene TRBJ1-3, with D hard to call. V dropped 6 bases and J dropped 5 bases, with 11 bases sitting between them. Germline V gene sequence: CDR1 KGHSH, CDR2 LQKENI. The CDR3 consists of 13 residues. CDR3 loop: CASSQPDRNTIYF. CDR3 in DNA: TGTGCCAGCTCTCAACCAGACAGAAACACCATATATTTT.

This chain joins TRBV11-2 and TRBJ2-4; 13 nucleotides align to TRBD2. Germline CDR1 reads SGHAT; CDR2 reads FQNNGV. The CDR3 consists of 15 residues. With V trimmed by 5 bases and J by 8 bases, 6 bases remained unmatched. The CDR3 DNA reads as TGTGCCAGCAGCCCGGGACTAGCGGGACAGGACATTCAGTACTTC. Translated: CASSPGLAGQDIQYF.

The V and J genes are TRBV4-1 and TRBJ2-2; 7 nucleotides match TRBD1. V was pared by 2 bases and J by 7 bases, with 4 bases of the junction left unmatched. Per the germline V gene, CDR1 is MGHRA and CDR2 is YSYEKL. The CDR3 is made up of 14 amino acids. CDR3 sequence (DNA): TGCGCCAGCAGCCAACTTCGACAGGGCGGGGAGCTGTTTTTT. It specifies CASSQLRQGGELFF.

The chain employs TRBV19 and TRBJ2-7; D gene uncertain. CDR1 and CDR2 (germline): LNHDA, SQIVND (reference sequence). The CDR3 is 14 residues long. The V gene lost 3 bases and the J gene lost 2 bases, with 11 bases spanning the gap. The CDR3 DNA follows: TGTGCCAGTAGTATGTTGGGCCCTACCTACGAGCAGTACTTC. The encoded protein is CASSMLGPTYEQYF.

The V gene is TRBV15, the J gene TRBJ1-1; 9 nucleotides match TRBD1. The J segment lost 0 bases and the V segment lost 0 bases, leaving 2 bases of the junction unmatched. The germline V gene has CDR1 LNHNV and CDR2 YYDKDF (reference sequence). The CDR3 loop spans 16 amino acids. The CDR3, as DNA: TGTGCCACCAGCAGAGATACAGGGGGCGTGAACACTGAAGCTTTCTTT. It translates to CATSRDTGGVNTEAFF.

V is TRBV10-2 and J is TRBJ2-7; 7 positions match TRBD1. CDR3 size: 13 residues. Germline-derived CDR1 and CDR2 are WSHSY and SAAADI. J lost 4 bases, V lost 10 bases, and 10 bases had no gene match. CDR3 sequence reads: CATQGLTGYEQYF. CDR3 nucleotide sequence: TGCGCCACCCAAGGATTGACAGGGTACGAGCAGTACTTC.

The genes are TRBV3-1 (or the pseudogene TRBV3-2) and TRBJ2-5; maybe TRBD2 (5 bases). The V end was cut by 4 bases, the J end by 4 bases, with 16 bases between. From germline, CDR1 is LGHDT and CDR2 YNNKEL (reference sequence). The CDR3 runs 15 residues. Written as DNA, the CDR3 is TGTGCCAGCAGCCGGGCAGCCGAAGGAGGAGAGACCCAGTACTTC. This codes for CASSRAAEGGETQYF.

The chain couples TRBV5-5 to TRBJ1-2; 10 bases map to TRBD1. CDR3 length: 14 amino acids. Germline CDR1 SGHKS, CDR2 YYEKEE (reference sequence). J was trimmed by 7 bases and V by 2 bases; bases with no gene match: 5. The CDR3 sequence: CASSLGTGAGGYTF. As DNA, the CDR3 is TGTGCCAGCAGCTTAGGGACAGGGGCGGGTGGCTACACCTTC.

The chain couples TRBV4-2 to TRBJ1-2; 7 bases map to TRBD1. With 2 bases clipped from V and 1 base from J, the junction kept 10 bases outside the gene matches. There are 17 residues in the CDR3. CDR1 is LGHNA, CDR2 YNFKEQ, per germline. The CDR3 is CASSQLLRGQINYGYTF. The DNA for the CDR3 is TGTGCCAGCAGCCAACTCCTTCGGGGACAGATTAACTATGGCTACACCTTC.

The chain joins TRBV2 to TRBJ1-1; D call uncertain. V gave up 6 bases and J gave up 10 bases, with 15 bases separating them. The CDR3 totals 12 residues. Germline V gene lookup returns CDR1 SNHLY and CDR2 FYNNEI. CDR3 protein: CASSASGEGAFF. As DNA, the CDR3 is TGTGCCAGCAGCGCCAGTGGAGAGGGAGCTTTCTTT.

In this sample, this clone turned up a few times. V usage is TRBV5-1 and J usage is TRBJ1-1, with unresolved D. CDR1 and CDR2 (germline): SGHRS, YFSETQ. This CDR3 has 13 residues. V was trimmed by 4 bases and J by 3 bases, leaving 10 bases between them. CDR3 DNA: TGCGCCAGCAGCCCCTACCGGGACACTGAAGCTTTCTTT. It is translated as CASSPYRDTEAFF. Combining the CDR3 with reference TRBV5-1 and TRBJ1-1 gives the whole variable domain KAGVTQTPRYLIKTRGQQVTLSCSPISGHRSVSWYQQTPGQGLQFLFEYFSETQRNKGNFPGRFSGRQFSNSRSEMNVSTLELGDSALYLCASSPYRDTEAFFGQGTRLTVV.

The rearrangement uses TRBV18 and TRBJ1-1; tentative D call: TRBD1 (6 bases). Germline CDR1 KGHSH, CDR2 LQKENI. The CDR3 is 17 residues long. V lost 2 bases and J lost 4, with 20 bases in between. The CDR3 coding sequence is TGTGCCAGCTCACCAGCTTTAGGGGGGGCAGTAGGCACTGAAGCTTTCTTT. Protein product: CASSPALGGAVGTEAFF.

This chain links TRBV2 with TRBJ2-7; the D gene is possibly TRBD2 (5 bases). Germline V CDR1 and CDR2: SNHLY, FYNNEI. The CDR3 sequence is 12 residues long. V was trimmed by 8 bases and J by 4 bases, leaving 12 bases between them. The CDR3 DNA is TGTGCCAGCGGGGTGACGGGGTACGAGCAGTACTTC. It codes for CASGVTGYEQYF.

V usage is TRBV5-8 and J usage is TRBJ1-1; 11 positions match TRBD1. The germline CDR1 and CDR2 sequences are SGHTS and YDEGEE. V gave up 2 bases and J gave up 9 bases; unmatched junction bases: 6. This CDR3 is 14 amino acids long. DNA for the CDR3: TGTGCCAGCAGCTTACGGGACAGGGGGTCCAAAGCTTTCTTT. It is translated as CASSLRDRGSKAFF.